This TCR beta chain was observed in a study of PD-L1 blockade in urothelial cancer. Looking at the study overall: Between 0 and 3 chemotherapy regimens preceded treatment for each patient. It was at 3 weeks (second dose) and 6 weeks after treatment start that blood was analyzed. Typically, measured as a median, blood samples had 150,000 or so T cells.

Time point defined: pretreatment peripheral blood. From germline, CDR1 is SEHNR and CDR2 FQNEAQ (reference sequence). The CDR3 is made up of 13 amino acids. V was shortened by 3 bases and J by 5 bases, with 10 bases between the two germline ends. This table comes from immunoSEQ multiplex PCR, and its TCRdb copy is limited to in-frame clones, with some not included. Of fewer than 65,000 clones in the sample, 80% to 90% were seen once. This chain joins TRBV7-9 and TRBJ1-1; D is possibly TRBD1 (6 bases). The material was PBMCs, obtained around atezolizumab (anti-PD-L1) treatment. This receptor was taken from a man in his 70s with urothelial cancer. DNA for the CDR3: TGTGCCAGCAGCTTCCAGGGGCGGACTGAAGCTTTCTTT. Protein product: CASSFQGRTEAFF.